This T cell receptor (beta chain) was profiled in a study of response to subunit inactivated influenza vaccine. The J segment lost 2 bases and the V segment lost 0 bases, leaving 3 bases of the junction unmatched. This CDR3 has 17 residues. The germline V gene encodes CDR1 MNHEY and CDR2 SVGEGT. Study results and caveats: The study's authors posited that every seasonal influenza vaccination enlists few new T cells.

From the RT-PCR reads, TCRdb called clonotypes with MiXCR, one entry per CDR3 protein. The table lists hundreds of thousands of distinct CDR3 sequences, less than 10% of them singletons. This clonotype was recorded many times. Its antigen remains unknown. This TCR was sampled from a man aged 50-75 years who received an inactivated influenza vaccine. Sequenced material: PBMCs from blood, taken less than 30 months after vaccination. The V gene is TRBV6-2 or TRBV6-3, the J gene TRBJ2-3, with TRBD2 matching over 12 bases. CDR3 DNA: TGTGCCAGCAGTTACTCGTGGACTAGCGGGAACACAGATACGCAGTATTTT. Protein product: CASSYSWTSGNTDTQYF.